This T cell receptor beta chain emerged from a study of cytomegalovirus exposure and HLA in healthy donors. Study conclusions and caveats: Productive status was seen about 87% or about 30% of the time for most TCR beta V segments in an earlier analysis. CMV serostatus was the sole immune exposure information available.

This CDR3 region has 15 residues. In its sample, this clone was seen once. Its antigen is as yet unknown. 60 Vbeta and 13 Jbeta primers were used in PCR. Sequencing was performed with immunoSEQ multiplex PCR; in TCRdb, only in-frame clones are kept and a portion is missing. Of about 190,000 clones in the sample, under 85% are singletons; the top ten hold around 9.6%. The V and J genes are TRBV21-1 and TRBJ2-7; the D call in the table, TRBD1, was not verified against the DNA. TRBV21-1 is a pseudogene segment. The sequenced material came from PBMCs. The receptor was derived from a woman between 50 and 59 years old in good health and CMV-seropositive. Written as DNA, the CDR3 is TGTGCCAGCAGCATACAGGGGGCGGCCTCCTACGAGCAGTACTTC. As protein: CASSIQGAASYEQYF.